Below are 11 T cell receptor beta chains sequenced from a single sample in a study of T-cell reconstitution after alpha-beta-depleted transplantation in children. The library targeted TCRbeta and was prepared with unique molecular identifiers. TCRdb called the PCR reads again in MiXCR, with one record for every CDR3 protein. The sample yields approximately 1,000,000 distinct CDR3 sequences, roughly 31% seen once. Material: PBMCs, mostly from graft donor cells, obtained 360 days after TCRalphabeta/CD19-depleted stem cell transplant. The receptors were sampled from a boy in the first two years of life who had a stem cell transplant for SCID, so the T cells may come from the graft donor.

The chain joins TRBV5-1 to TRBJ2-3, with D perhaps matching TRBD1 (5 bases). Germline CDR1 and CDR2: SGHRS and YFSETQ. CDR3 length: 14 amino acids. V was cut by 1 base and J by 6 bases, with 12 bases left in between. DNA of the CDR3: TGCGCCAGCAGCTTGCAGGCAGGGCTGGATACGCAGTATTTT. Its protein is CASSLQAGLDTQYF.

The rearrangement uses TRBV20-1 and TRBJ2-5; D not certain. V dropped 3 bases and J dropped 2 bases, with 10 bases sitting between them. The CDR3 has 13 amino acids. Per the germline V gene, CDR1 is DFQATT and CDR2 is SNEGSKA (reference sequence). The CDR3 region is CSASGHYQETQYF. The CDR3 region has the DNA TGCAGTGCTAGTGGCCACTATCAAGAGACCCAGTACTTC.

This clonotype has a handful of counts. The chain links TRBV10-3 to TRBJ2-7; TRBD2 aligns across 13 bases. This CDR3 contains 15 residues. V trimming: 4 bases; J trimming: 11 bases; junction bases outside the gene matches: 11. Per the germline V gene, CDR1 is ENHRY and CDR2 is SYGVKD. The chain's CDR3 is CAISGPQGLAGRKYF. The DNA for the CDR3 is TGTGCCATCAGTGGTCCTCAGGGACTAGCGGGGCGAAAGTACTTC.

V and J are TRBV6-1 and TRBJ1-4; TRBD1 is a possible D gene (5 bases). This CDR3 is built from 14 residues. The germline gives CDR1 MNHNS, CDR2 SASEGT. Deletions cut 5 bases from V and 2 bases from J, with 9 bases between. DNA of the CDR3: TGTGCCAGCAGTCAGGCAGGGACTAATGAAAAACTGTTTTTT. Its protein product is CASSQAGTNEKLFF.

The gene calls are TRBV15 and TRBJ1-1; no reliable D call. V gave up 0 bases and J gave up 2 bases, with 7 bases separating them. The germline V gene encodes CDR1 LNHNV and CDR2 YYDKDF (reference sequence). The CDR3 extends over 14 amino acids. The DNA of the CDR3 is TGTGCCACCAGCAGAGATTGGGATAACACTGAAGCTTTCTTT. Translated: CATSRDWDNTEAFF.

In its sample, this clonotype was seen a few times. CDR3 bases: TGTGCCATCAGTCGTAGTGGGTACAATGAGCAGTTCTTC. The encoded protein is CAISRSGYNEQFF. The chain links TRBV10-3 to TRBJ2-1, with D hard to call. Trimming left V 5 bases short and J 4 bases short, with 9 bases between. The CDR3 loop spans 13 amino acids. CDR1 is ENHRY and CDR2 is SYGVKD in the germline V gene.

This clonotype was detected only a few times. The CDR3 nucleotides read TGTGCCAGTATAGGGCACTTGAACACTGAAGCTTTCTTT. It codes for CASIGHLNTEAFF. This chain uses TRBV19 with TRBJ1-1, with D unresolved. The V end was cut by 7 bases, the J end by 0 bases, with 9 bases between. The CDR3 has 13 amino acids. CDR1 is LNHDA and CDR2 is SQIVND in the germline V gene (reference sequence).

This clonotype has a handful of counts. The rearrangement joins TRBV5-6 to TRBJ2-7; D is undetermined. Germline V lookup: CDR1 SGHDT, CDR2 YYEEEE. V lost 1 base, J lost 7 bases, and 12 bases lay in between. This CDR3 region has 13 residues. The CDR3 is CASSLWGLVEQYF. The DNA for the CDR3 is TGTGCCAGCAGCTTGTGGGGTCTGGTGGAGCAGTACTTC.

The V call is TRBV4-3, the J call TRBJ2-5; 7 bases map to TRBD2. Germline V gives CDR1 LGHNA, CDR2 YSLEER. The CDR3 is 16 residues long. V gave up 3 bases and J gave up 2 bases; unmatched junction bases: 9. CDR3 residues: CASSQSRVGGQETQYF. The CDR3 bases are TGCGCCAGCAGCCAGTCTCGGGTCGGGGGGCAAGAGACCCAGTACTTC.

The chain has TRBV2 and TRBJ2-2; tentatively, D is TRBD1 (5 bases). The V end was cut by 5 bases, the J end by 4 bases, with 14 bases between. Germline assignment: CDR1 SNHLY and CDR2 FYNNEI. CDR3 length equals 15 residues. CDR3 coding DNA: TGTGCCAGCAGTAACCAGGGATATGGCACCGGGGAGCTGTTTTTT. It is translated as CASSNQGYGTGELFF.

This clonotype was counted between two and nine times. V gene TRBV12-3 or TRBV12-4 combines with J gene TRBJ1-1, with unresolved D. The CDR3 totals 13 residues. V gave up 6 bases and J gave up 4 bases, with 12 bases separating them. CDR3 region: CASSPRESTEAFF. DNA for the CDR3: TGTGCCAGCAGCCCCCGGGAGTCCACTGAAGCTTTCTTT.